This TCR beta chain comes out of a study of blood T cell repertoires in COVID-19. The CDR3 loop spans 15 amino acids. Germline CDR1 SGHTA, CDR2 FQGNSA. With V trimmed by 5 bases and J by 5 bases, 4 bases remained unmatched. TCRdb's copy holds only in-frame clones and misses some; the assay was immunoSEQ multiplex PCR. The table includes approximately 100,000 clones, about nine tenths detected once. This sequence joins TRBV7-2 and TRBJ2-5; 14 nucleotides line up with TRBD2. Sequencing was done on a sample of peripheral blood. The source is a man in his fifties or sixties with acute or convalescent COVID-19. The CDR3: CASSQTSGGAETQYF. CDR3 nucleotides: TGTGCCAGCAGCCAGACTAGCGGGGGGGCCGAGACCCAGTACTTC.